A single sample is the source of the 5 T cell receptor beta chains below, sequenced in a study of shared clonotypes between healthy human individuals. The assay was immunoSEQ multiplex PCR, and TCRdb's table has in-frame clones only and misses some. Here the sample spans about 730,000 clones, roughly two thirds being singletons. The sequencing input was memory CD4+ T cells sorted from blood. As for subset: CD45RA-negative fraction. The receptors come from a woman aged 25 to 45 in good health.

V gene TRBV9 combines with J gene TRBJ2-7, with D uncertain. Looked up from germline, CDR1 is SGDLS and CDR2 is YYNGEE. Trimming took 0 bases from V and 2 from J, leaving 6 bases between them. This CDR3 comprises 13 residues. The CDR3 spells CASSVGNTYEQYF. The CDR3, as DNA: TGTGCCAGCAGCGTAGGCAATACCTACGAGCAGTACTTC.

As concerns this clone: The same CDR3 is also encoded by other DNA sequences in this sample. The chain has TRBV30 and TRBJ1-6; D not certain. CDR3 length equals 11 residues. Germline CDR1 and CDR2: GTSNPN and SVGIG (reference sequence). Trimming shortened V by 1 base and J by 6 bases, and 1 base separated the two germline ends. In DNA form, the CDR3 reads TGTGCCTGGAGTGGTAATTCACCCCTCCACTTT. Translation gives CAWSGNSPLHF.

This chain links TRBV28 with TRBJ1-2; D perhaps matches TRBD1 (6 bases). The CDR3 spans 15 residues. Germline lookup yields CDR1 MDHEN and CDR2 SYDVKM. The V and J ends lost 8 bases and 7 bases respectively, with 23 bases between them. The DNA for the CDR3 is TGTGCCAGCCAAATCCCCCCGGGGGCTTCGGCTGGCTACACCTTC. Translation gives CASQIPPGASAGYTF.

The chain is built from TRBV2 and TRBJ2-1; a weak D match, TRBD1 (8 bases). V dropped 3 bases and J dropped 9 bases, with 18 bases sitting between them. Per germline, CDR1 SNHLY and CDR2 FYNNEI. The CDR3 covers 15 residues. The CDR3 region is CASSDPRTGRVEQFF. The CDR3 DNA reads TGTGCCAGCAGTGACCCGCGGACAGGGAGGGTTGAGCAGTTCTTC.

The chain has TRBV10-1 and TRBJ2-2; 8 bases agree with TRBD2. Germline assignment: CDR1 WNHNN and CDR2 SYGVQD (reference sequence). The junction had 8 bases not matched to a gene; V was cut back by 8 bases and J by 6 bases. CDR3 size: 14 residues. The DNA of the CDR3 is TGCGCCAGCCGGGGGGGCAATCGGGCCGGGGAGCTGTTTTTT. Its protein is CASRGGNRAGELFF.